The 14 T cell receptor beta chains in this list originate from one sample, sequenced in a study of T cell repertoires in cytomegalovirus infection. No antigens are known for them. TCRdb redid the calling of the reads with MiXCR, one entry per CDR3 protein. The sample lists approximately 350,000 distinct CDR3 sequences, roughly 34% occurring once. The source material was cultured PBMCs, sampled from culture after CMV antigen stimulation. These receptors all come from a human donor in good health (CMV status not recorded). Some clones in this sample may be carry-over from other donors' samples.

The rearrangement uses TRBV20-1 and TRBJ1-5, with D perhaps matching TRBD1 (6 bases). Germline lookup yields CDR1 DFQATT and CDR2 SNEGSKA (reference sequence). This CDR3 is 14 amino acids long. Trimming left V 6 bases short and J 3 bases short, with 15 bases between. Here the CDR3 reads CSATPGGFNQPQHF. The CDR3 region has the DNA TGCAGTGCAACCCCGGGGGGCTTCAATCAGCCCCAGCATTTT.

This clonotype came up many times. The chain employs TRBV7-2 and TRBJ2-7; 14 bases fit TRBD2. The germline V gene encodes CDR1 SGHTA and CDR2 FQGNSA. This CDR3 is built from 16 residues. The V segment lost 3 bases and the J segment 2 bases; nucleotides outside the gene matches: 3. The CDR3 region has the DNA TGTGCCAGCAGCTTCAGACTAGCGGGAGGGCCCTACGAGCAGTACTTC. Encoded protein: CASSFRLAGGPYEQYF.

The chain joins TRBV11-3 to TRBJ2-2, with D possibly being TRBD1 or TRBD2 (6 bases each). This CDR3 region has 16 residues. V lost 5 bases to trimming and J lost 4 bases, with 17 bases between them. CDR1 and CDR2 from the germline V gene are SGHNT and YENEEA. The CDR3 reads CASSLYGGGGTGELFF. The CDR3 nucleotides read TGTGCCAGCAGCCTTTACGGAGGGGGAGGCACCGGGGAGCTGTTTTTT.

This clonotype was seen a few times. The CDR3 protein is CASSRRGMNSPLHF. The CDR3 DNA reads TGTGCCAGCAGCAGGAGGGGGATGAATTCACCCCTCCACTTT. J is TRBJ1-6 and V is TRBV12-3 or TRBV12-4; D perhaps matches TRBD1 (6 bases). The CDR3 has 14 amino acids. V was clipped by 6 bases and J by 7 bases, with 13 bases between them.

This CDR3 reads CASSMQGNQPQHF. The CDR3 region has the DNA TGTGCCAGTAGTATGCAGGGCAATCAGCCCCAGCATTTT. The rearrangement links TRBV19 to TRBJ1-5; D unclear. The germline V gene encodes CDR1 LNHDA and CDR2 SQIVND (reference sequence). The ends were cut back, 3 bases at V and 2 bases at J, with 5 bases in the middle. The CDR3 runs 13 residues. The full variable domain, in which reference TRBV19 and TRBJ1-5 provide the parts outside the CDR3, is DGGITQSPKYLFRKEGQNVTLSCEQNLNHDAMYWYRQDPGQGLRLIYYSQIVNDFQKGDIAEGYSVSREKKESFPLTVTSAQKNPTAFYLCASSMQGNQPQHFGDGTRLSIL.

The CDR3 bases are TGCGCCAGCAGCCAAGATACCACTCTAGCGGGAGCAGCAGATACGCAGTATTTT. The encoded protein is CASSQDTTLAGAADTQYF. This chain connects TRBV4-3 to TRBJ2-3, with 10 bases identical to TRBD2. The CDR3 has 18 residues. CDR1 is LGHNA, CDR2 YSLEER, per germline. V shed 0 bases, J shed 4 bases, and the junction held 10 bases outside the gene matches.

This rearrangement joins TRBV9 to TRBJ1-5; 7 nucleotides match TRBD1. There are 15 residues in the CDR3. The J segment lost 6 bases and the V segment lost 0 bases, leaving 6 bases of the junction unmatched. Per germline, CDR1 SGDLS and CDR2 YYNGEE. The CDR3 region is CASSVDGQGGQPQHF. The DNA of the CDR3 is TGTGCCAGCAGCGTAGATGGGCAGGGGGGTCAGCCCCAGCATTTT.

This clonotype has a handful of counts. The chain is built from TRBV6-1 and TRBJ2-7; D not resolved. The CDR3 has 17 residues. Germline CDR1 reads MNHNS; CDR2 reads SASEGT. V was pared by 4 bases and J by 0 bases, with 19 bases between. This chain's CDR3 is CASSVNAERRISYEQYV. CDR3 in DNA: TGTGCCAGCAGTGTAAATGCCGAGCGACGTATCTCCTACGAGCAGTACGTC.

This clonotype was detected a few times. The V gene is TRBV6-1, the J gene TRBJ2-5; 7 bases line up with TRBD2. The CDR3 extends over 17 amino acids. V trimming: 7 bases; J trimming: 1 base; junction bases outside the gene matches: 15. Germline V gives CDR1 MNHNS, CDR2 SASEGT. The DNA of the CDR3 is TGTGCCAGCAACCCATTGTCGTCGAGCGGGATCCAAGAGACCCAGTACTTC. Translated, it gives CASNPLSSSGIQETQYF.

This clonotype was picked up a small number of times. This chain uses TRBV7-9 with TRBJ2-7; D may correspond to TRBD1 or TRBD2 (5 bases each). Trimming cost V 5 bases and J 7 bases, with 18 bases left between them. This CDR3 comprises 14 residues. Germline lookup yields CDR1 SEHNR and CDR2 FQNEAQ (reference sequence). The CDR3 region has the DNA TGTGCCAGCAGCGCCCCTACCGGGGCCGGGGAGCAGTACTTC. Amino acid sequence: CASSAPTGAGEQYF.

There are many counts of this clonotype. The genes are TRBV11-2 and TRBJ2-7, with D possibly TRBD1 on 5 matching bases. Trimming removed 2 bases at V and 3 bases at J, with 11 bases between. This CDR3 has 14 amino acids. In germline, CDR1 is SGHAT, CDR2 FQNNGV. This CDR3 is CASSLYAGNYEQYF. The CDR3 DNA follows: TGTGCCAGCAGCTTATATGCAGGGAACTACGAGCAGTACTTC.

In its sample, this clonotype was seen a few times. The chain combines TRBV28 with TRBJ2-5; TRBD2 aligns across 7 bases. The CDR3 extends over 11 amino acids. Germline CDR1 is MDHEN and CDR2 is SYDVKM. Trimming took 6 bases from V and 5 from J; bases not matched to a gene: 0. The CDR3, as DNA: TGTGCCAGCAGACTAGCGGAGACCCAGTACTTC. Amino acid sequence: CASRLAETQYF.

This chain connects TRBV12-3 or TRBV12-4 to TRBJ1-1; unclear D gene. CDR3 length equals 13 residues. Trimming took off 4 bases at V and 4 bases at J, with 10 bases between the two ends. CDR3 sequence (DNA): TGTGCCAGCAGTTCGACATGGCCCACTGAAGCTTTCTTT. Its protein product is CASSSTWPTEAFF.

This clonotype was detected only a few times. The chain recombines TRBV7-2 with TRBJ2-4, with D perhaps matching TRBD2 (5 bases). From germline, CDR1 is SGHTA and CDR2 FQGNSA. Trimming removed 4 bases at V and 3 bases at J, with 13 bases between. The CDR3 runs 15 residues. As DNA, the CDR3 is TGTGCCAGCAGCTCCCCGGGGAGAGGCAAAAACATTCAGTACTTC. The encoded protein is CASSSPGRGKNIQYF.